The rows below give T cell receptor beta chains drawn from one sample of a study of blood T cell repertoires in COVID-19. Generated by immunoSEQ multiplex PCR, the TCRdb table keeps only in-frame clones and is missing some. Of around 140,000 clones listed, more than 85% were seen once; the top ten hold less than 3%. Sample: peripheral blood. These receptors all stem from a man in his 60s with active or convalescent COVID-19. Both conserved end residues are part of each CDR3. A D gene is named only where the DNA matches it firmly. Where a row states a size, it is once, few, many or the class of an expanded clone; other rows omit it.

size,J,V,D,DNA,CDR3
-,TRBJ1-2,TRBV19,TRBD1,TGTGCCAGTAGTATCAGAGGCGGACAGGGCGGTGGCTACACCTTC,CASSIRGGQGGGYTF
-,TRBJ2-3,TRBV13,-,TGTGCCAGCAGCCTCCTCCGCACAGATACGCAGTATTTT,CASSLLRTDTQYF
-,TRBJ1-5,TRBV6-2/TRBV6-3,-,TGTGCCAGCAGTTACGTAGGGGAGGGCAATCAGCCCCAGCATTTT,CASSYVGEGNQPQHF
-,TRBJ2-2,TRBV7-2,-,TGTGCCAGCAGCACACCGAACACCGGGGAGCTGTTTTTT,CASSTPNTGELFF
-,TRBJ1-2,TRBV28,-,TGTGCCAGCAGTTTATTGGGTCATTGGGGGGGTCGGAACTATGGCTACACCTTC,CASSLLGHWGGRNYGYTF
-,TRBJ2-1,TRBV13,-,TGTGCCAGCAGCTTAGGCGCGGCCGGACTCTACAATGAGCAGTTCTTC,CASSLGAAGLYNEQFF
few,TRBJ2-5,TRBV2,TRBD2,TGTGCCAGCACCGTTACTAGCGGGCAAGAGACCCAGTACTTC,CASTVTSGQETQYF
-,TRBJ2-1,TRBV7-2,-,TGTGCCAGCAGCTTAGGAACGGGGGATGAGCAGTTCTTC,CASSLGTGDEQFF
-,TRBJ2-3,TRBV28,TRBD2,TGTGCCAGCAGTTATCCGGGACTACATACGCAGTATTTT,CASSYPGLHTQYF
few,TRBJ2-7,TRBV29-1,-,TGCAGCGTTGAGACCGACAGGAACTACGAGCAGTACTTC,CSVETDRNYEQYF
-,TRBJ2-7,TRBV28,TRBD1,TGTGCCAGCAGACGGACAGGGTCTCCCTCCTACGAGCAGTACTTC,CASRRTGSPSYEQYF
-,TRBJ1-1,TRBV9,-,TGTGCCAGCAGCGTAGAGGGGTGGACTGAAGCTTTCTTT,CASSVEGWTEAFF
-,TRBJ2-2,TRBV7-9,-,TGTGCCAGCACTTTGGGCAACTCGAACACCGGGGAGCTGTTTTTT,CASTLGNSNTGELFF
-,TRBJ1-5,TRBV4-1,-,TGCGCCAGCAGCCTTAGCGGGGGTAGCAATCAGCCCCAGCATTTT,CASSLSGGSNQPQHF
-,TRBJ2-7,TRBV7-3,-,TGTGCCAGCAGCTTAGTCGGGGGTATGACCTACGAGCAGTACTTC,CASSLVGGMTYEQYF
-,TRBJ1-2,TRBV6-5,-,TGTGCCAGCAGTTACTCCGGGGATGGCTACACCTTC,CASSYSGDGYTF
-,TRBJ1-6,TRBV28,TRBD1,TGTGCCAGCAGTTCCCCCGACAGGGCAAAAAATTCACCCCTCCACTTT,CASSSPDRAKNSPLHF
-,TRBJ1-1,TRBV7-7,-,TGTGCCAGCAGCCCACTACAGGGAGAAGCTTTCTTT,CASSPLQGEAFF
-,TRBJ2-2,TRBV18,TRBD1,TGTGCCAGCTCATCTTCCGGGACAGGGGCCTCCGGGGAGCTGTTTTTT,CASSSSGTGASGELFF
-,TRBJ1-3,TRBV6-5,-,TGTGCCAGCAGTTACCTGGGGAGAGGTGGAAACACCATATATTTT,CASSYLGRGGNTIYF
-,TRBJ2-1,TRBV3-1/TRBV3-2,-,TGTGCCAGCAGCCAAGGGTTTAGGAGTGACAATGAGCAGTTCTTC,CASSQGFRSDNEQFF
-,TRBJ2-3,TRBV18,TRBD2,TGTGCCAGCTCACCCCTAGCGGGAGGAAACACAGATACGCAGTATTTT,CASSPLAGGNTDTQYF
few,TRBJ1-1,TRBV18,-,TGTGCCAGCTCACCAGCGCAGAACACTGAAGCTTTCTTT,CASSPAQNTEAFF
-,TRBJ2-5,TRBV6-2/TRBV6-3,-,TGTGCCAGCAGTTACTCGGGGCGCTCGGCGCGTCGGGAGACCCAGTACTTC,CASSYSGRSARRETQYF
-,TRBJ2-5,TRBV2,TRBD2,TGTGCCAGCAGTGAAAGTTTGAGCGGGGGGGCGGGAGAGACCCAGTACTTC,CASSESLSGGAGETQYF
-,TRBJ1-1,TRBV3-1/TRBV3-2,TRBD1,TGTGCCAGCAGCCAAGGAGACAGGGGTATGGGGGAAGGCACTGAAGCTTTCTTT,CASSQGDRGMGEGTEAFF
-,TRBJ2-1,TRBV4-3,TRBD2,TGCGCCAGCAGCCAGTCGGGACTAGCGGGGGGATATGAGCAGTTCTTC,CASSQSGLAGGYEQFF
-,TRBJ2-1,TRBV3-1/TRBV3-2,TRBD2,TGTGCCAGCAGCCTAGCGGGGGAGCAGTTCTTC,CASSLAGEQFF
-,TRBJ1-5,TRBV4-3,-,TGCGCCAGCAGCCAAGATTCCCAGGGCGGTCAGCCCCAGCATTTT,CASSQDSQGGQPQHF
-,TRBJ2-5,TRBV9,-,TGTGCCAGCAGCGTAGCCCACGGAGACTACCAAGAGACCCAGTACTTC,CASSVAHGDYQETQYF
-,TRBJ1-3,TRBV5-1,TRBD1,TGCGCCAGCAGCTGGGACAGCCGCTCTGGAAACACCATATATTTT,CASSWDSRSGNTIYF
-,TRBJ1-1,TRBV5-4,TRBD1,TGTGCCAGCAGCTTGGCCTTGGGTGGGACAGGGATTGGGCACACTGAAGCTTTCTTT,CASSLALGGTGIGHTEAFF
-,TRBJ1-2,TRBV5-1,TRBD1,TGCGCCAGCAGTGCGGACAGGGTCAGCTATGGCTACACCTTC,CASSADRVSYGYTF
-,TRBJ1-2,TRBV28,-,TGTGCCAGCAGCTTGACTTATGGCTACACCTTC,CASSLTYGYTF
-,TRBJ1-6,TRBV6-5,-,TGTGCCAGCAGTTACTCACCGGGTAATTCACCCCTCCACTTT,CASSYSPGNSPLHF
-,TRBJ2-1,TRBV4-3,TRBD2,TGCGCCAGCAGCCAATCCCCAGCGGGGGCCGCCTACAATGAGCAGTTCTTC,CASSQSPAGAAYNEQFF
once,TRBJ1-2,TRBV7-2,TRBD1,TGTGCCAGCAGCTTAGCCAGGACAGGGGCGAAAGGCTACACCTTC,CASSLARTGAKGYTF
-,TRBJ1-4,TRBV11-1,TRBD1,TGTGCCAGCAGCGGACAGGCTTTAATGGGAAAACTGTTTTTT,CASSGQALMGKLFF
-,TRBJ2-1,TRBV5-1,TRBD2,TGCGCCAGCAGGACGGGGGAGGGCTACAATGAGCAGTTCTTC,CASRTGEGYNEQFF
-,TRBJ1-1,TRBV28,TRBD1,TGTGCCAGCAGTTTGCCCCAAGGACAGGTATCTTGGAACACTGAAGCTTTCTTT,CASSLPQGQVSWNTEAFF
-,TRBJ2-6,TRBV5-4,TRBD2,TGTGCCAGCAGCGCCCGGGAGGGACCAACCTCTGGGGCCAACGTCCTGACTTTC,CASSAREGPTSGANVLTF
-,TRBJ2-3,TRBV4-2,TRBD1,TGTGCCAGCAGCCAAGGAGACGGGACAGGCTTGGGCACAGATACGCAGTATTTT,CASSQGDGTGLGTDTQYF
-,TRBJ2-7,TRBV6-4,TRBD2,TGTGCCAGCAGGGGGACTAGTTGGTACGAGCAGTACTTC,CASRGTSWYEQYF
-,TRBJ2-5,TRBV5-1,-,TGCGCCAGCAGCTTGGGCGCGGAATACTACCAAGAGACCCAGTACTTC,CASSLGAEYYQETQYF
-,TRBJ1-1,TRBV27,TRBD1,TGTGCCAGCACCCGATCAGGGGGGTCTGAAGCTTTCTTT,CASTRSGGSEAFF
-,TRBJ2-2,TRBV7-2,TRBD2,TGTGCCAGCACCAAGACTAGCGGGACGGCCGGGGAGCTGTTTTTT,CASTKTSGTAGELFF